A selection of T cell receptor beta chains follows, all from one sample in a study of blood T cell repertoires in COVID-19. Sequencing used immunoSEQ multiplex PCR; TCRdb keeps in-frame clones, though not all of them. The data show tens of thousands of clones, about 74% seen once. Specimen: peripheral blood. These receptors were collected from a man aged 65 to 79 with COVID-19, enrolled during active disease. The CDR3 runs from the conserved cysteine through the conserved F or W. D genes are given only for firm matches. Rows may omit the clone size; those that give it use once, few, many or a size class.

J: TRBJ1-4; D: TRBD1; size: -; V: TRBV5-1; CDR3: CASSLGGQGGNEKLFF; DNA: TGCGCCAGCAGCCTGGGAGGACAGGGAGGGAATGAAAAACTGTTTTTT
J: TRBJ1-1; D: -; size: -; V: TRBV7-2; CDR3: CASSPGGAGSIFTEAFF; DNA: TGTGCCAGCAGCCCGGGAGGGGCAGGGTCTATATTTACTGAAGCTTTCTTT
J: TRBJ2-1; D: TRBD2; size: -; V: TRBV6-5; CDR3: CASRLTSGVYNEQFF; DNA: TGTGCCAGCAGGCTTACTAGCGGAGTGTACAATGAGCAGTTCTTC
J: TRBJ2-7; D: TRBD1; size: -; V: TRBV25-1; CDR3: CASSEQGAHEQYF; DNA: TGTGCCAGCAGTGAGCAGGGGGCCCACGAGCAGTACTTC
J: TRBJ1-3; D: TRBD1; size: -; V: TRBV7-2; CDR3: CASSLYMTGRGNTIYF; DNA: TGTGCCAGCAGCTTATACATGACAGGGCGTGGAAACACCATATATTTT
J: TRBJ2-5; D: -; size: -; V: TRBV6-5; CDR3: CASSYRGMAQETQYF; DNA: TGTGCCAGCAGTTACAGGGGAATGGCACAAGAGACCCAGTACTTC
J: TRBJ2-1; D: -; size: -; V: TRBV11-2; CDR3: CASSLLALNNEQFF; DNA: TGTGCCAGCAGCTTATTAGCGCTCAACAATGAGCAGTTCTTC
J: TRBJ2-5; D: TRBD1; size: -; V: TRBV5-1; CDR3: CASSLKHISTGDGDRRTQYF; DNA: TGCGCCAGCAGCTTAAAACATATTTCAACAGGGGACGGGGACAGGAGGACCCAGTACTTC
J: TRBJ2-1; D: TRBD2; size: -; V: TRBV5-5; CDR3: CASSFLAGGLWDEQFF; DNA: TGTGCCAGCAGCTTCCTAGCGGGAGGGCTCTGGGATGAGCAGTTCTTC
J: TRBJ1-3; D: -; size: -; V: TRBV27; CDR3: CASTPFSTSSGNTIYF; DNA: TGTGCCAGCACACCTTTCTCCACAAGCTCTGGAAACACCATATATTTT
J: TRBJ2-3; D: TRBD2; size: -; V: TRBV2; CDR3: CASRGGTSTDTQYF; DNA: TGTGCCAGCAGGGGGGGGACTAGCACAGATACGCAGTATTTT
J: TRBJ1-4; D: -; size: -; V: TRBV25-1; CDR3: CASSPPRAGARNEKLFF; DNA: TGTGCCAGCAGTCCCCCGAGGGCAGGAGCCCGGAATGAAAAACTGTTTTTT
J: TRBJ2-5; D: -; size: few; V: TRBV7-2; CDR3: CASSLVPLQETQYF; DNA: TGTGCCAGCAGCTTAGTTCCTCTCCAAGAGACCCAGTACTTC
J: TRBJ1-6; D: -; size: many; V: TRBV5-8; CDR3: CASSLPGYNSPLHF; DNA: TGTGCCAGCAGCTTACCAGGATATAATTCACCCCTCCACTTT
J: TRBJ2-1; D: TRBD2; size: -; V: TRBV19; CDR3: CASSVPSGSSSYNEQFF; DNA: TGTGCCAGTAGTGTGCCTAGCGGGTCGAGCTCCTACAATGAGCAGTTCTTC
J: TRBJ2-5; D: TRBD2; size: many; V: TRBV3-1/TRBV3-2; CDR3: CASSQDSGAGGETQYF; DNA: TGTGCCAGCAGCCAAGATTCGGGAGCGGGGGGTGAGACCCAGTACTTC
J: TRBJ1-5; D: TRBD1; size: -; V: TRBV5-5; CDR3: CASSLTPGQVLPQHF; DNA: TGTGCCAGCAGCTTGACTCCGGGACAGGTGCTGCCCCAGCATTTT
J: TRBJ2-7; D: -; size: -; V: TRBV6-5; CDR3: CASRLYEQYF; DNA: TGTGCCAGCAGACTCTACGAGCAGTACTTC
J: TRBJ2-5; D: TRBD1; size: -; V: TRBV4-2; CDR3: CASSLKSGTDYQETQYF; DNA: TGTGCCAGCAGCCTAAAATCCGGGACAGACTATCAAGAGACCCAGTACTTC
J: TRBJ1-5; D: -; size: -; V: TRBV30; CDR3: CAWSASPTDSPNQPQHF; DNA: TGTGCCTGGAGTGCCAGCCCCACGGACAGCCCAAATCAGCCCCAGCATTTT
J: TRBJ2-2; D: -; size: many; V: TRBV19; CDR3: CASCRAPGELFF; DNA: TGTGCCAGTTGCAGGGCCCCCGGGGAGCTGTTTTTT
J: TRBJ1-1; D: -; size: -; V: TRBV9; CDR3: CASSATGTPTEAFF; DNA: TGTGCCAGCAGCGCTACAGGGACCCCCACTGAAGCTTTCTTT
J: TRBJ2-1; D: TRBD2; size: -; V: TRBV19; CDR3: CASSTSGFSYNEQFF; DNA: TGTGCCAGTAGTACTAGCGGGTTTTCCTACAATGAGCAGTTCTTC
J: TRBJ2-3; D: TRBD1; size: -; V: TRBV25-1; CDR3: CASTTGTGADTQYF; DNA: TGTGCCAGCACTACCGGGACAGGGGCCGATACGCAGTATTTT
J: TRBJ2-1; D: TRBD2; size: -; V: TRBV5-5; CDR3: CASSLASGAYNEQFF; DNA: TGTGCCAGCAGCTTGGCGAGCGGGGCCTACAATGAGCAGTTCTTC
J: TRBJ2-3; D: -; size: -; V: TRBV29-1; CDR3: CSVVSDTQYF; DNA: TGCAGCGTTGTATCCGATACGCAGTATTTT
J: TRBJ2-1; D: TRBD2; size: few; V: TRBV5-1; CDR3: CASAIAGSSYNEQFF; DNA: TGCGCCAGCGCAATAGCGGGAAGCTCCTACAATGAGCAGTTCTTC
J: TRBJ2-1; D: TRBD2; size: few; V: TRBV7-3; CDR3: CASSLTVLAGDSYNEQFF; DNA: TGTGCCAGCAGCTTAACGGTTCTAGCGGGAGACTCCTACAATGAGCAGTTCTTC
J: TRBJ1-2; D: -; size: -; V: TRBV4-3; CDR3: CASSQTGSGNYGYTF; DNA: TGCGCCAGCAGCCAGACAGGATCCGGTAACTATGGCTACACCTTC
J: TRBJ2-7; D: TRBD2; size: -; V: TRBV3-1/TRBV3-2; CDR3: CASSRGLVAYEQYF; DNA: TGTGCCAGCAGCCGAGGACTAGTGGCCTACGAGCAGTACTTC
J: TRBJ2-2; D: TRBD2; size: -; V: TRBV15; CDR3: CATSRDTPLVAGDRNTGELFF; DNA: TGTGCCACCAGCAGAGATACACCCCTGGTAGCGGGAGACCGGAACACCGGGGAGCTGTTTTTT
J: TRBJ1-5; D: -; size: -; V: TRBV5-1; CDR3: CASSEDYNQPQHF; DNA: TGCGCCAGCAGCGAGGATTACAATCAGCCCCAGCATTTT
J: TRBJ1-2; D: -; size: -; V: TRBV12-3/TRBV12-4; CDR3: CASSLTGYYGYTF; DNA: TGTGCCAGCAGTTTAACAGGATACTATGGCTACACCTTC
J: TRBJ2-2; D: -; size: few; V: TRBV5-4; CDR3: CASSLRANTGELFF; DNA: TGTGCCAGCAGCTTACGGGCGAACACCGGGGAGCTGTTTTTT
J: TRBJ2-7; D: TRBD2; size: -; V: TRBV7-2; CDR3: CASSLVGTSLSEQYF; DNA: TGTGCCAGCAGCTTAGTGGGGACTAGCTTATCCGAGCAGTACTTC
J: TRBJ2-2; D: -; size: -; V: TRBV3-1/TRBV3-2; CDR3: CASSQVPPYSHPGELFF; DNA: TGTGCCAGCAGCCAAGTCCCACCCTACAGTCACCCCGGGGAGCTGTTTTTT
J: TRBJ1-5; D: TRBD1; size: -; V: TRBV27; CDR3: CASSPGQGNQPQHF; DNA: TGTGCCAGCAGTCCCGGACAGGGTAATCAGCCCCAGCATTTT
J: TRBJ2-1; D: TRBD1; size: few; V: TRBV15; CDR3: CATSRGQGVYNEQFF; DNA: TGTGCCACCAGCAGAGGGCAGGGGGTCTACAATGAGCAGTTCTTC
J: TRBJ2-2; D: TRBD1; size: -; V: TRBV5-1; CDR3: CASRTGEWTGELFF; DNA: TGCGCCAGCCGAACAGGGGAGTGGACCGGGGAGCTGTTTTTT
J: TRBJ2-7; D: TRBD2; size: once; V: TRBV6-2/TRBV6-3; CDR3: CASSNGLAGFGYEQYF; DNA: TGTGCCAGCAGTAACGGACTAGCGGGGTTCGGATACGAGCAGTACTTC
J: TRBJ2-5; D: TRBD2; size: -; V: TRBV7-3; CDR3: CASSSTQQLAGGTQYF; DNA: TGTGCCAGCAGCTCGACCCAACAGCTAGCGGGTGGGACCCAGTACTTC
J: TRBJ2-4; D: TRBD1; size: once; V: TRBV5-1; CDR3: CASSLEGRSGGNIQYF; DNA: TGCGCCAGCAGCCTCGAGGGTAGATCAGGGGGAAACATTCAGTACTTC
J: TRBJ1-2; D: -; size: -; V: TRBV3-1/TRBV3-2; CDR3: CASSQDLIYGYTF; DNA: TGTGCCAGCAGCCAAGATTTAATCTATGGCTACACCTTC
J: TRBJ1-2; D: -; size: -; V: TRBV5-4; CDR3: CASSFRGNGYTF; DNA: TGTGCCAGCAGCTTTAGGGGGAATGGCTACACCTTC
J: TRBJ2-1; D: -; size: -; V: TRBV14; CDR3: CASSQGTGYNEQFF; DNA: TGTGCCAGCAGCCAAGGAACAGGGTACAATGAGCAGTTCTTC
J: TRBJ2-5; D: TRBD2; size: -; V: TRBV4-2; CDR3: CASSKGTSGQETQYF; DNA: TGTGCCAGCAGCAAAGGGACTAGCGGGCAAGAGACCCAGTACTTC
J: TRBJ2-2; D: TRBD1; size: -; V: TRBV19; CDR3: CASTHLLRQGIGSGELFF; DNA: TGTGCCAGTACCCACCTCCTTAGACAGGGGATTGGTTCCGGGGAGCTGTTTTTT
J: TRBJ1-1; D: -; size: -; V: TRBV18; CDR3: CASSPRGNRGTEAFF; DNA: TGTGCCAGCTCACCCCGGGGAAATCGGGGTACTGAAGCTTTCTTT
J: TRBJ1-1; D: TRBD1; size: few; V: TRBV19; CDR3: CASRGTENTEAFF; DNA: TGTGCCAGTCGCGGGACAGAGAACACTGAAGCTTTCTTT
J: TRBJ2-5; D: TRBD1; size: -; V: TRBV28; CDR3: CASSETGGQETQYF; DNA: TGTGCCAGCAGTGAAACAGGGGGGCAAGAGACCCAGTACTTC
J: TRBJ1-1; D: -; size: -; V: TRBV5-1; CDR3: CASSLDFQNTEAFF; DNA: TGCGCCAGCAGCTTGGATTTTCAGAACACTGAAGCTTTCTTT
J: TRBJ1-6; D: TRBD1; size: few; V: TRBV27; CDR3: CASSINRGSSYNSPLHF; DNA: TGTGCCAGCAGCATTAACAGGGGTAGCTCCTATAATTCACCCCTCCACTTT
J: TRBJ1-1; D: -; size: -; V: TRBV28; CDR3: CASSLLQENTEAFF; DNA: TGTGCCAGCAGTTTATTACAGGAGAACACTGAAGCTTTCTTT
J: TRBJ2-2; D: -; size: -; V: TRBV9; CDR3: CASSVGGGRTGELFF; DNA: TGTGCCAGCAGCGTAGGAGGTGGGAGGACCGGGGAGCTGTTTTTT
J: TRBJ2-5; D: TRBD1; size: -; V: TRBV9; CDR3: CASSTGQGHSATQYF; DNA: TGTGCCAGCAGCACGGGACAGGGGCACTCGGCGACCCAGTACTTC
J: TRBJ1-1; D: -; size: -; V: TRBV30; CDR3: CAYYVYENTEAFF; DNA: TGTGCCTACTACGTTTACGAGAACACTGAAGCTTTCTTT
J: TRBJ2-1; D: -; size: -; V: TRBV5-5; CDR3: CASSRAGSYNEQFF; DNA: TGTGCCAGCAGCCGTGCGGGATCCTACAATGAGCAGTTCTTC
J: TRBJ2-5; D: TRBD1; size: once; V: TRBV5-1; CDR3: CASSSAGTGDGETQYF; DNA: TGCGCCAGCAGCTCCGCCGGGACAGGGGATGGCGAGACCCAGTACTTC
J: TRBJ2-3; D: -; size: -; V: TRBV5-1; CDR3: CASQSTGGTDTQYF; DNA: TGCGCCAGCCAGTCGACAGGAGGCACAGATACGCAGTATTTT
J: TRBJ2-7; D: -; size: -; V: TRBV13; CDR3: CASSHEGASLPSYEQYF; DNA: TGTGCCAGCAGCCATGAAGGGGCGAGTTTACCCTCCTACGAGCAGTACTTC